The 2 T cell receptor beta chains in this list originate from one sample, sequenced in a study of blood T cells in healthy people across ages. Combining a sample-barcoded 5' primer with a J-beta primer mix, a second PCR ran for 7 to 11 cycles. Using its own MiXCR run on the 5' RACE reads, TCRdb lists one record per CDR3 protein. The sample has about a million distinct CDR3 sequences, about 53% seen once. Sequencing was done on a sample of blood. Every receptor here comes from a woman aged 60-70 years in good health.

The genes are TRBV20-1 and TRBJ2-3, with D possibly being TRBD2 (6 bases). The germline V and J ends were trimmed by 6 bases and 3 bases, with 19 bases remaining between them. Germline lookup yields CDR1 DFQATT and CDR2 SNEGSKA (reference sequence). The CDR3 length is 15 residues. CDR3 DNA sequence: TGCAGTGCGGATCGTCGGGGAGGTCGTACAGATACGCAGTATTTT. Protein: CSADRRGGRTDTQYF.

This clonotype occurred a few times. The chain is built from TRBV20-1 and TRBJ2-5, with 7 positions matching TRBD1. The DNA matches TRBJ2-7 better at its end, which makes the J call doubtful. Per germline, CDR1 DFQATT and CDR2 SNEGSKA (reference sequence). The CDR3 runs to 14 residues. CDR3 sequence: CSARPTTGIYEQYF. The CDR3 DNA sequence: TGCAGTGCTAGACCAACGACAGGGATCTACGAGCAGTACTTC.